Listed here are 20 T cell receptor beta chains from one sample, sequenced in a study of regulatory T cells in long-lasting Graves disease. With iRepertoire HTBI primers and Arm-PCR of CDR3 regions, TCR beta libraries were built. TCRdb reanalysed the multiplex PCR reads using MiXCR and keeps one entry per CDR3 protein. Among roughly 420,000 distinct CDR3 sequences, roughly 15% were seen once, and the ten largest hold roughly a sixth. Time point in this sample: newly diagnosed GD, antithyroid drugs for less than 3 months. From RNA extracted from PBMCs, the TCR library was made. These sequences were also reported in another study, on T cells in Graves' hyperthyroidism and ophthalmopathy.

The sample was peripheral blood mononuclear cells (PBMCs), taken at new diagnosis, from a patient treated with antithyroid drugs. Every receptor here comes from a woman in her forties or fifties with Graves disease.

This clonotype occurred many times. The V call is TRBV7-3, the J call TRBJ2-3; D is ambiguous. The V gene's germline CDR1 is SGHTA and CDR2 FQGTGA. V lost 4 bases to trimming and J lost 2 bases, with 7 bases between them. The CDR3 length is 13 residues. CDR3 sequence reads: CASSSINTDTQYF. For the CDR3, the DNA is TGTGCCAGCAGCTCTATCAACACAGATACGCAGTATTTT.

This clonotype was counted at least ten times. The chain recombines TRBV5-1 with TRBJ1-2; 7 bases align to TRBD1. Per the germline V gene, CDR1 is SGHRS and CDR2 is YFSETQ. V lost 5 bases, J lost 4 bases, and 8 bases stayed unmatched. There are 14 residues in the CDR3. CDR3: CASRRDRSSYGYTF. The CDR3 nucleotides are TGCGCCAGCAGAAGGGACAGAAGCTCCTATGGCTACACCTTC.

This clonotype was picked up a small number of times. The CDR3 DNA follows: TGTGCCAGCAGCCCCGTAGCGAGAGAGACCCAGTACTTC. As protein: CASSPVARETQYF. The V and J genes are TRBV7-2 and TRBJ2-3; perhaps TRBD2 as D (5 bases). The DNA end favors TRBJ2-5, so the J call may be wrong. This CDR3 is 13 amino acids long. Germline loops: CDR1 SGHTA, CDR2 FQGNSA.

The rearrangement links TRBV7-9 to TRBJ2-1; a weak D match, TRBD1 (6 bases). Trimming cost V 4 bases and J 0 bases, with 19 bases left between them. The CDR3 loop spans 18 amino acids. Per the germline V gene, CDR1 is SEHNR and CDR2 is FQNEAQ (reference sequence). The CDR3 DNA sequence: TGTGCCAGCAGCTCAGAGGGCCCAGGGGCGGGCTCCTACAATGAGCAGTTCTTC. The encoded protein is CASSSEGPGAGSYNEQFF.

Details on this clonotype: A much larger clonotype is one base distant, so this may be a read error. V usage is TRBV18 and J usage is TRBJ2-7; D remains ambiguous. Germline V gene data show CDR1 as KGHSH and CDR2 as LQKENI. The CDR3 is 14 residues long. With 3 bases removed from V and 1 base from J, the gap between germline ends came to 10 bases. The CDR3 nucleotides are TGTGCCAGCTCACCGGCGGCCGTATCCTACGAGCAGTACTTC. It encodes CASSPAAVSYEQYF.

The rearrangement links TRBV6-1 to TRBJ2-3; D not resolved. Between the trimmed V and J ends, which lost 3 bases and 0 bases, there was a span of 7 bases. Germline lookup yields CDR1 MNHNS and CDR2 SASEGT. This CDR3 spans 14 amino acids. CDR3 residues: CASSDGGSTDTQYF. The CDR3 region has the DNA TGTGCCAGCAGTGACGGCGGTAGCACAGATACGCAGTATTTT.

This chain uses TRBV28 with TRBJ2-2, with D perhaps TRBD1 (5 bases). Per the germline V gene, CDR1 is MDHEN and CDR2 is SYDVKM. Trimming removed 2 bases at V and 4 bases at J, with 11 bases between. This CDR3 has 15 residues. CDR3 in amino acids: CASSLPHQGTGELFF. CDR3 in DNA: TGTGCCAGCAGTTTACCTCATCAGGGCACCGGGGAGCTGTTTTTT. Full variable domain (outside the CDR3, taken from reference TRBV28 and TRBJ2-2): DVKVTQSSRYLVKRTGEKVFLECVQDMDHENMFWYRQDPGLGLRLIYFSYDVKMKEKGDIPEGYSVSREKKERFSLILESASTNQTSMYLCASSLPHQGTGELFFGEGSRLTVL.

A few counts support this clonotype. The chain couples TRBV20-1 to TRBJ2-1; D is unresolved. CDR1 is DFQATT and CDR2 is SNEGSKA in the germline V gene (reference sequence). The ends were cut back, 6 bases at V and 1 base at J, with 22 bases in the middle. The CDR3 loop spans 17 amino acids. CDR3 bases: TGCAGTGCAAACCTCCCCCTAAGAGGAAGGTCCTACAATGAGCAGTTCTTC. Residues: CSANLPLRGRSYNEQFF.

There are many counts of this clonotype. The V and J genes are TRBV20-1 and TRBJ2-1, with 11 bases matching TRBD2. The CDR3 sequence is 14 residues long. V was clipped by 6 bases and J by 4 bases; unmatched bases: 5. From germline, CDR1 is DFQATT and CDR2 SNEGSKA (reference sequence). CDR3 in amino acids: CSAKLAGAYNEQFF. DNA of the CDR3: TGCAGTGCCAAACTAGCGGGAGCATACAATGAGCAGTTCTTC.

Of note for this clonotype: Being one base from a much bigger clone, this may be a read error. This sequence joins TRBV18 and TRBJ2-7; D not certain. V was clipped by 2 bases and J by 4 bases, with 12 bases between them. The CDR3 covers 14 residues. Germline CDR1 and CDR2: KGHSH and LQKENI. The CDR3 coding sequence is TGTGCCAGCTCACCAGGGCAAAATGGGTACGAGCAGTACTTC. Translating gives CASSPGQNGYEQYF.

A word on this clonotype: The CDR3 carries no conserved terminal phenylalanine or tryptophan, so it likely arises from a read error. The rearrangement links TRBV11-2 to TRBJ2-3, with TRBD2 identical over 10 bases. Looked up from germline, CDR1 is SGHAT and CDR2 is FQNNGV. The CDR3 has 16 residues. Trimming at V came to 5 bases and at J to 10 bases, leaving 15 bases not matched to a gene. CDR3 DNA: TGTGCCAGCAGCCCTGTGGGGGGACTAGCGAGCCCGGCGCAGTATCTT. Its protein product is CASSPVGGLASPAQYL.

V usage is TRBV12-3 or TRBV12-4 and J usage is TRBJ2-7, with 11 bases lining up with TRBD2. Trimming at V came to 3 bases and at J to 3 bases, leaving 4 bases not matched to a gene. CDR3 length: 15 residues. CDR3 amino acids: CASSFWGTSGYEQYF. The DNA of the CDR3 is TGTGCCAGCAGTTTCTGGGGGACTAGCGGCTACGAGCAGTACTTC.

The CDR3 DNA follows: TGTGCCAGCAGCCGAAGGACAGGGGGAACTGAAAAACTGTTTTTT. The encoded protein is CASSRRTGGTEKLFF. The gene calls are TRBV28 and TRBJ1-4; TRBD1 agrees at 10 bases. Looked up from germline, CDR1 is MDHEN and CDR2 is SYDVKM. The CDR3 sequence is 15 residues long. Trimming removed 6 bases from V and 7 bases from J; junction bases left unmatched: 8.

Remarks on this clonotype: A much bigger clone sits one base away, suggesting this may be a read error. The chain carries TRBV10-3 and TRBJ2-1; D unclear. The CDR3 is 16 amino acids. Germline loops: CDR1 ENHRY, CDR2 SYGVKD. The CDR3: CAISDVRDKGHNEQSF. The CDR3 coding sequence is TGTGCCATCAGTGATGTCAGAGACAAGGGCCACAATGAGCAGTCCTTC.

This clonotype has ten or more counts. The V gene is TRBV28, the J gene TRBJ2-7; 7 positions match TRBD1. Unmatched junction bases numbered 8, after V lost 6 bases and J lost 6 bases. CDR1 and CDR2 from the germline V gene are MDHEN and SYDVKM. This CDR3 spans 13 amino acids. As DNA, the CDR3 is TGTGCCAGCAGAAGACAGGGTGTAGGCGAGCAGTACTTC. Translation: CASRRQGVGEQYF.

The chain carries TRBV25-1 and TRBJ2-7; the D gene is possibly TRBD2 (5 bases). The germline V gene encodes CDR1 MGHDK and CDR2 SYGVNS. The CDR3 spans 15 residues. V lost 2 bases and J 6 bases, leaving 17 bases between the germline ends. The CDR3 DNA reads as TGTGCCAGCAGTGAAAAGGCTAGCAGGAGCCTCGAGCAGTACTTC. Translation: CASSEKASRSLEQYF.

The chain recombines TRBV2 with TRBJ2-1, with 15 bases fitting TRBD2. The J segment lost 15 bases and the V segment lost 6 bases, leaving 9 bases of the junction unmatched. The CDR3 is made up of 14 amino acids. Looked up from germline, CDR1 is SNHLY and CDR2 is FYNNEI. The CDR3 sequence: CASSDGLAGGPLFF. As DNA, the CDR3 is TGTGCCAGCAGCGACGGACTAGCGGGAGGGCCGTTGTTCTTC.

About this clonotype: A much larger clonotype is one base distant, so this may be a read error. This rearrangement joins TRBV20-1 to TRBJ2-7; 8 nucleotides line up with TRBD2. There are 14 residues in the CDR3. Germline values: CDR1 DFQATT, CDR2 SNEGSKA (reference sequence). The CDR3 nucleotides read TGCGGTGCTAGAAGCGGGAGCCCCACCTACGAGCAGTACTTC. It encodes CGARSGSPTYEQYF.

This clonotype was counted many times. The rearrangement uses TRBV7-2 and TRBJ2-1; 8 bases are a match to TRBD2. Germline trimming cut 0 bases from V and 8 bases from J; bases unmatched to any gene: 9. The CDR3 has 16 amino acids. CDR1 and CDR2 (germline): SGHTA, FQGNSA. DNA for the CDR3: TGTGCCAGCAGCTTAGCCGGGACTAGTTATTCGTATGAGCAGTTCTTC. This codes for CASSLAGTSYSYEQFF.

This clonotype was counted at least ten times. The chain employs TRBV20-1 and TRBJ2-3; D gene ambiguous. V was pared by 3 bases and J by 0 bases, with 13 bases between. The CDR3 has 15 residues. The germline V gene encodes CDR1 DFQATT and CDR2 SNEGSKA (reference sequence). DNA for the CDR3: TGCAGTGCTAGGCCCCGGGTCACTAGCACAGATACGCAGTATTTT. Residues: CSARPRVTSTDTQYF.